This section outlines one TCR beta chain sequence together with its context. Its antigen is still unknown. The CDR3 length is 15 residues. Deletions cut 6 bases from V and 3 bases from J, with 17 bases between. Germline-derived CDR1 and CDR2 are SEHNR and FQNEAQ (reference sequence). These data come from a study of T cell responses to AZD1222 COVID-19 vaccine. The table came from immunoSEQ multiplex PCR; TCRdb's copy has only in-frame clones and leaves some out. The sample contains 75,000 to 100,000 clones, 80% to 90% of which appear only once. Study findings and constraints: Seropositive status at baseline applied to only six AZD1222 recipients. Spike-specific TCRs gained breadth and depth after people received two AZD1222 doses. Nearly half of unique spike-specific TCRs reportedly avoided B.1.351 and B.1.1.7 mutated regions.

The chain is built from TRBV7-9 and TRBJ1-2, with D possibly matching TRBD1 (5 bases). Sequencing was performed on peripheral blood, taken on day 0 of AZD1222 vaccination. The sequence came from an adult in good health. The CDR3 reads CASSHGGSGYYGYTF. For the CDR3, the DNA is TGTGCCAGCAGTCATGGGGGGTCCGGGTACTATGGCTACACCTTC. Together with reference TRBV7-9 and TRBJ1-2, the CDR3 gives the full variable domain: DTGVSQNPRHKITKRGQNVTFRCDPISEHNRLYWYRQTLGQGPEFLTYFQNEAQLEKSRLLSDRFSAERPKGSFSTLEIQRTEQGDSAMYLCASSHGGSGYYGYTFGSGTRLTVV.